A selection of T cell receptor beta chains follows, all from one sample in a study of T cell responses to AZD1222 COVID-19 vaccine. TCRdb keeps only in-frame clones here, not all; method: immunoSEQ multiplex PCR. The sample consists of around 150,000 clones, over 65% of them appearing once. Sequencing was performed on peripheral blood, taken on day 0 of AZD1222 vaccination. Receptors originate from an adult in good health. The CDR3 runs from the conserved cysteine through the conserved F or W. Fields, in order: V gene, clone size, J gene, D gene, CDR3 DNA, CDR3 protein. D genes are given only for firm matches. Only some rows state a clone size, as once, few, many or a class for expanded clones.

>TRBV27|NA|TRBJ1-1|NA
TGTGCCAGCAGTTCCGGGGGAACTGAAGCTTTCTTT
CASSSGGTEAFF
>TRBV28|NA|TRBJ2-1|TRBD2
TGTGCCAGCATAGGAGCGGGGGGCAAAGAGGAGCAGTTCTTC
CASIGAGGKEEQFF
>TRBV28|NA|TRBJ1-2|NA
TGTGCCAGCACCACATTTAACTATGGCTACACCTTC
CASTTFNYGYTF
>TRBV3-1/TRBV3-2|NA|TRBJ2-2|NA
TGTGCCAGCAGCCAAGGTCCGAAGGGGGGCACCGGGGAGCTGTTTTTT
CASSQGPKGGTGELFF
>TRBV15|NA|TRBJ1-1|NA
TGTGCCACCAGCAGGGAGGGAGGTGAAGCTTTCTTT
CATSREGGEAFF
>TRBV6-5|NA|TRBJ1-1|NA
TGTGCCAGCAGTTACTCTGCGGTCCCGAACACTGAAGCTTTCTTT
CASSYSAVPNTEAFF
>TRBV6-2/TRBV6-3|NA|TRBJ1-2|TRBD1
TGTGCCAGCAGCCAACAGGGGATGGGAGGCTACACCTTC
CASSQQGMGGYTF
>TRBV9|NA|TRBJ2-6|NA
TGTGCCAGCGGGGACCTTCTCTCTGGGGCCAACGTCCTGACTTTC
CASGDLLSGANVLTF
>TRBV11-2|NA|TRBJ1-1|NA
TGTGCCAGCAGCTTTACACAGCTGAACACTGAAGCTTTCTTT
CASSFTQLNTEAFF
>TRBV3-1/TRBV3-2|NA|TRBJ2-2|NA
TGTGCCAGCAGGCTCTCCGAGCGGATCACCGGGGAGCTGTTTTTT
CASRLSERITGELFF
>TRBV28|NA|TRBJ2-3|TRBD2
TGTGCCAGCAGTTTTTGGCGGGGGGGCCGGACAGATACGCAGTATTTT
CASSFWRGGRTDTQYF
>TRBV5-1|NA|TRBJ1-2|NA
TGCGCCAGCAGCTCGGCGAAGGGGGAACCCTACTATGGCTACACCTTC
CASSSAKGEPYYGYTF
>TRBV18|NA|TRBJ1-1|NA
TGTGCCAGCTCACCAGGGGACATGGTAACTGAAGCTTTCTTT
CASSPGDMVTEAFF
>TRBV7-6|NA|TRBJ2-7|NA
TGTGCCAGCAGCTTAGAAGAGGGGTTCAGGTACGAGCAGTACTTC
CASSLEEGFRYEQYF
>TRBV7-3|NA|TRBJ1-3|TRBD1
TGTGCCAGCAGCCTGGACAGGGGACTCGGAAACACCATATATTTT
CASSLDRGLGNTIYF
>TRBV5-4|NA|TRBJ2-3|NA
TGTGCCAGCAGCTTATGGGGGATCGCAGATACGCAGTATTTT
CASSLWGIADTQYF
>TRBV5-1|NA|TRBJ1-1|NA
TGCGCCAGCAGCCCGGGATACACTGAAGCTTTCTTT
CASSPGYTEAFF
>TRBV3-1/TRBV3-2|NA|TRBJ1-1|NA
TGTGCCAGCAGCCAAGTATCTGGAATGAACACTGAAGCTTTCTTT
CASSQVSGMNTEAFF
>TRBV14|NA|TRBJ2-7|TRBD2
TGTGCCAGCAGCACCAACGGGGAGGGGTTTAGGCAGTACTTC
CASSTNGEGFRQYF
>TRBV27|NA|TRBJ1-5|NA
TGTGCCAGCAGTCCAAGGGTAGACTATAGCAATCAGCCCCAGCATTTT
CASSPRVDYSNQPQHF
>TRBV2|NA|TRBJ1-6|TRBD1
TGTGCCAGCATCCTAGAGATAGGGGGCGTTAGTCCCTTCTTT
CASILEIGGVSPFF
>TRBV6-5|NA|TRBJ2-7|NA
TGTGCCAGCAACTACGACAGGCTGAGCTCCTACGAGCAGTACTTC
CASNYDRLSSYEQYF
>TRBV4-1|once|TRBJ2-7|TRBD1
TGCGCCAGCAGCCAAGAATCAGGGACAGCGTATAACTACGAGCAGTACTTC
CASSQESGTAYNYEQYF
>TRBV4-1|NA|TRBJ2-3|TRBD1
TGCGCCAGCAGCCAAGAACAGGGGGATACGCAGTATTTT
CASSQEQGDTQYF
>TRBV28|NA|TRBJ1-2|TRBD1
TGTGCCAGCAGTGGCGTTGTTGGGACAGGGATCTTCTATGGCTACACCTTC
CASSGVVGTGIFYGYTF
>TRBV18|NA|TRBJ1-5|NA
TGTGCCAGCTCACCTACAGGGTATAGCAATCAGCCCCAGCATTTT
CASSPTGYSNQPQHF
>TRBV18|few|TRBJ1-3|NA
TGTGCCAGCTCACCCATTCAAGGGACACGGGGAAACACCATATATTTT
CASSPIQGTRGNTIYF
>TRBV5-1|NA|TRBJ2-1|NA
TGCGCCAGCAGCAACCCGACCAGCGATGAGCAGTTCTTC
CASSNPTSDEQFF
>TRBV6-5|NA|TRBJ2-4|NA
TGTGCCAGCAGTTACTCAGGTGTCAAAAACATTCAGTACTTC
CASSYSGVKNIQYF
>TRBV7-9|NA|TRBJ1-2|TRBD1
TGTGCCAGCAGCCCACAGGGGAGTCAGTCGGGGGGCTACACCTTC
CASSPQGSQSGGYTF
>TRBV15|NA|TRBJ1-3|NA
TGTGCCACCAGCAGAGATCTTGGGTCTGGAAACACCATATATTTT
CATSRDLGSGNTIYF
>TRBV6-5|NA|TRBJ1-1|NA
TGTGCCAGCACCGACAATTGGGGCACTGAAGCTTTCTTT
CASTDNWGTEAFF
>TRBV28|once|TRBJ2-5|TRBD2
TGTGCCAGCAGTTTATTAGCGGGGCGTGTGGAGACCCAGTACTTC
CASSLLAGRVETQYF
>TRBV15|few|TRBJ2-2|NA
TGTGCCACCAGCAGCAGGTCCTCGGCCGGGGAGCTGTTTTTT
CATSSRSSAGELFF
>TRBV28|NA|TRBJ1-5|NA
TGTGCCAGCAGTTCCCCCGGGGCAGATCGCGACAATCAGCCCCAGCATTTT
CASSSPGADRDNQPQHF
>TRBV5-1|NA|TRBJ1-4|TRBD1
TGCGCCAGCAGCACGACAGGGGGCAATGAAAAACTGTTTTTT
CASSTTGGNEKLFF
>TRBV19|NA|TRBJ2-1|TRBD2
TGTGCCAGTAGTGGAAGACTAGCGGGGGGCTTGGATGAGCAGTTCTTC
CASSGRLAGGLDEQFF
>TRBV4-2|once|TRBJ1-1|NA
TGTGCCAGCAGCCATCTGGTCTCCGAAGCTTTCTTT
CASSHLVSEAFF
>TRBV4-1|NA|TRBJ2-7|TRBD1
TGCGCCAGCAGCCTAGGTCGGACAGGGACGAGAGAGAGACCCTACGAGCAGTACTTC
CASSLGRTGTRERPYEQYF
>TRBV6-5|NA|TRBJ1-3|NA
TGTGCCAGCAGATCGGACAGCCTCTCTGGAAACACCATATATTTT
CASRSDSLSGNTIYF
>TRBV5-4|NA|TRBJ2-7|NA
TGTGCCAGCAGCCCTTACAGCCATTCCTACGAGCAGTACTTC
CASSPYSHSYEQYF
>TRBV9|NA|TRBJ2-2|NA
TGTGCCAGCAGCGTACTATCTAGGGAAACCGGGGAGCTGTTTTTT
CASSVLSRETGELFF
>TRBV5-1|NA|TRBJ2-5|NA
TGCGCCAGCAGCTTGGGGGCGGGAAAAGAGACCCAGTACTTC
CASSLGAGKETQYF
>TRBV7-8|NA|TRBJ2-7|NA
TGTGCCAGCAGCCTCCAGGGGGAGCAGTACTTC
CASSLQGEQYF
>TRBV12-3/TRBV12-4|NA|TRBJ2-1|NA
TGTGCCAGCAGCCTAAACAATGAGCAGTTCTTC
CASSLNNEQFF
>TRBV28|NA|TRBJ1-5|TRBD1
TGTGCCAGCAGTCCCCTGGAGGGGGCTCTTCAGCCCCAGCATTTT
CASSPLEGALQPQHF
>TRBV19|NA|TRBJ2-2|NA
TGTGCCAGTAGTAATTCACCGAACACCGGGGAGCTGTTTTTT
CASSNSPNTGELFF
>TRBV5-6|NA|TRBJ1-2|NA
TGTGCCAGCAGCTTCCTACAGGGTGATGGCTACACCTTC
CASSFLQGDGYTF
>TRBV3-1/TRBV3-2|NA|TRBJ1-2|TRBD1
TGTGCCAGCAGCCACATGGACAGGGCGAACTATGGCTACACCTTC
CASSHMDRANYGYTF
>TRBV7-8|NA|TRBJ2-3|TRBD2
TGTGCCAGCAGCTTAGCCGGAGCGGGGGTGAGAGATACGCAGTATTTT
CASSLAGAGVRDTQYF
>TRBV4-1|NA|TRBJ1-1|TRBD1
TGCGCCAGCAGCCAACCTGGACAGGGGTTCTCAACCAACACTGAAGCTTTCTTT
CASSQPGQGFSTNTEAFF
>TRBV20-1|NA|TRBJ2-3|NA
TGCAGTGCTAGTGGGAGCGTAGACACAGATACGCAGTATTTT
CSASGSVDTDTQYF